Reported below is one T cell receptor beta chain. Its antigen remains unknown. The data were produced by immunoSEQ multiplex PCR, yet TCRdb's version contains in-frame clones alone and is incomplete. The sample holds around 13,000 clones, roughly 80% seen once. The CDR3 totals 15 residues. Germline CDR1 reads SGDLS; CDR2 reads YYNGEE. Trimming took off 4 bases at V and 3 bases at J, with 14 bases between the two ends. The data stem from a study of EBV T-cell therapy then PD-1 blockade in nasopharyngeal carcinoma. Sample treatment: AdE1-LMPpoly-expanded autologous EBV-specific T-cell therapy followed by anti-PD-1 nivolumab.

The chain joins TRBV9 to TRBJ2-1; D possibly corresponds to TRBD1 (6 bases). The sequence was collected from a man in his forties with nasopharyngeal carcinoma. The input for sequencing was CD8+ T cells from blood, taken at approximately day 99 from a patient whose treatment included autologous EBV-specific T cells and nivolumab. CDR3 sequence reads: CASSYGDTSYNEQFF. The DNA of the CDR3 is TGTGCCAGCAGCTACGGGGACACGAGCTACAATGAGCAGTTCTTC. Full variable domain (remainder filled in from reference TRBV9 and TRBJ2-1): DSGVTQTPKHLITATGQRVTLRCSPRSGDLSVYWYQQSLDQGLQFLIQYYNGEERAKGNILERFSAQQFPDLHSELNLSSLELGDSALYFCASSYGDTSYNEQFFGPGTRLTVL.